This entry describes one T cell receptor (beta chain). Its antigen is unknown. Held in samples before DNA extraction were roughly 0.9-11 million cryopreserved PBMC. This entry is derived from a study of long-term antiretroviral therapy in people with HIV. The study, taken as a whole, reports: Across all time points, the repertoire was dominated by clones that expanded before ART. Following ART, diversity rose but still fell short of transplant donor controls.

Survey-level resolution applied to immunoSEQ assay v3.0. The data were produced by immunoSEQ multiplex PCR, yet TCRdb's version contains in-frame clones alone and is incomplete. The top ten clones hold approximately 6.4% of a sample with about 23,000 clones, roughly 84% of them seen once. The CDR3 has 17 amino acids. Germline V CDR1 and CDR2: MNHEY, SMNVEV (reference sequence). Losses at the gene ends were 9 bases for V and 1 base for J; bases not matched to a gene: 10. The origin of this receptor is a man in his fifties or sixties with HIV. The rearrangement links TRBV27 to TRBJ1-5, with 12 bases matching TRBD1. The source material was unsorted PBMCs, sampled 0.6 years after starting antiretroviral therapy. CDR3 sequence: CASTRWGQGASNQPQHF. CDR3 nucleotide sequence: TGTGCCAGTACAAGATGGGGACAGGGGGCGAGCAATCAGCCCCAGCATTTT.